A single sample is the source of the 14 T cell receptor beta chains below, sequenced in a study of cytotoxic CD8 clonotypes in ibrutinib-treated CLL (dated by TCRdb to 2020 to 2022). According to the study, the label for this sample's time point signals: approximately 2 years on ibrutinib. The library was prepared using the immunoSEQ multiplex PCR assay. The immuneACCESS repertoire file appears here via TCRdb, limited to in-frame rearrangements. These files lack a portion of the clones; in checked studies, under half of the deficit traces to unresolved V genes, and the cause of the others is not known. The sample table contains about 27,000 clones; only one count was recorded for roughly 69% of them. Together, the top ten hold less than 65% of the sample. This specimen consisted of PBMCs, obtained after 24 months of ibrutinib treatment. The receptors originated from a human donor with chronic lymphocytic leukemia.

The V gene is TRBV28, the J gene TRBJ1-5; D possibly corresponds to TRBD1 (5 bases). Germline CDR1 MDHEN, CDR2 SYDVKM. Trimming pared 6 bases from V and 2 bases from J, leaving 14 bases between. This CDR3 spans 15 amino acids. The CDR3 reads CASRTPTQGNQPQHF. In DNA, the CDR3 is TGTGCCAGCAGGACACCCACACAGGGCAATCAGCCCCAGCATTTT.

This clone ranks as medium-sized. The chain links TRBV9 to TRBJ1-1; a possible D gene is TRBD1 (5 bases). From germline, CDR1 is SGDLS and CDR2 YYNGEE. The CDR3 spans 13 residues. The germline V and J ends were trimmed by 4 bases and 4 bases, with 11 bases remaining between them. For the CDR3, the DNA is TGTGCCAGCAGCCCCCAAAGGGGCACTGAAGCTTTCTTT. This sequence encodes CASSPQRGTEAFF.

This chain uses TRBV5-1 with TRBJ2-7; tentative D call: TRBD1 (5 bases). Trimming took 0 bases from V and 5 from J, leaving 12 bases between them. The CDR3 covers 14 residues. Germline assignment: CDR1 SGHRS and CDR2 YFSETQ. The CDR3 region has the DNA TGCGCCAGCAGCTTGGGCAGGGCTAGGAACGAGCAGTACTTC. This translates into CASSLGRARNEQYF.

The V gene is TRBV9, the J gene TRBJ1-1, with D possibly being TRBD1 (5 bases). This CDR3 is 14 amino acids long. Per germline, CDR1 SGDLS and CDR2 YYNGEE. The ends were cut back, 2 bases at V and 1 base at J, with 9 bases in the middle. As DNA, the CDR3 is TGTGCCAGCAGCGTTGGCGGACAGAACACTGAAGCTTTCTTT. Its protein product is CASSVGGQNTEAFF.

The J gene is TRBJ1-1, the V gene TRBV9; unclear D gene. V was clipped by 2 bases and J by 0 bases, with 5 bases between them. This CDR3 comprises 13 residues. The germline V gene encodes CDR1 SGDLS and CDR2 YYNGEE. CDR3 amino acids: CASSVYMNTEAFF. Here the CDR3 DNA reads TGTGCCAGCAGCGTCTACATGAACACTGAAGCTTTCTTT.

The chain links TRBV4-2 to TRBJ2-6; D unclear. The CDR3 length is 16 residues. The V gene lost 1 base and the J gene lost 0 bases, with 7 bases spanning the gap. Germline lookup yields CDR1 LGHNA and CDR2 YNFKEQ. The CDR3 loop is CASSQGEHSGANVLTF. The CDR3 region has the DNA TGTGCCAGCAGCCAAGGAGAACACTCTGGGGCCAACGTCCTGACTTTC.

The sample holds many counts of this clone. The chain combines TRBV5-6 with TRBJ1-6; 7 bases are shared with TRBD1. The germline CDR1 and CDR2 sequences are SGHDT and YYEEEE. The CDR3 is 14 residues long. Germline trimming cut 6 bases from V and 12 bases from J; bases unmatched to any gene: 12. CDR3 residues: CASNPTGMVGPLHF. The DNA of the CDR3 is TGTGCCAGCAACCCGACAGGGATGGTGGGACCCCTCCACTTT. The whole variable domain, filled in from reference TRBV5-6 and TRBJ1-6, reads DAGVTQSPTHLIKTRGQQVTLRCSPKSGHDTVSWYQQALGQGPQFIFQYYEEEERQRGNFPDRFSGHQFPNYSSELNVNALLLGDSALYLCASNPTGMVGPLHFGNGTRLTVT.

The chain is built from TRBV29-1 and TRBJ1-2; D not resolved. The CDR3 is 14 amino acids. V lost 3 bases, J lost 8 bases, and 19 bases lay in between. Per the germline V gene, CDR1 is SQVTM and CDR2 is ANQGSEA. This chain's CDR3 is CSVDVQTGDGGYTF. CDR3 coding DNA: TGCAGCGTTGACGTACAGACGGGCGATGGCGGCTACACCTTC.

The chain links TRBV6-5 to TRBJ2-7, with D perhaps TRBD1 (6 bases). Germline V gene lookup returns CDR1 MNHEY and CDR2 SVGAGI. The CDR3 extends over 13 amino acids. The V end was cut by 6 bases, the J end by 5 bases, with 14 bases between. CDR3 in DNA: TGTGCCAGCAGGTGGGTCGGGACAAACGAGCAGTACTTC. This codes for CASRWVGTNEQYF.

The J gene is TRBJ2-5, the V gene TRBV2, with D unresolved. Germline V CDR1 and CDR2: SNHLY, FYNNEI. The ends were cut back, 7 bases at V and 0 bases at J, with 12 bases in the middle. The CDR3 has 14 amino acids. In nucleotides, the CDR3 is TGTGCCAGCAAGGTTAAGCTGTACCAAGAGACCCAGTACTTC. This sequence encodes CASKVKLYQETQYF.

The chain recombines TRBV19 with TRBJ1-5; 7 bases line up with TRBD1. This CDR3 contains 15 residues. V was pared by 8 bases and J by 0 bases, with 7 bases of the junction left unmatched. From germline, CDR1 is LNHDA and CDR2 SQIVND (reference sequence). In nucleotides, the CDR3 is TGTGCCAGTTTGGAAGGGACAGTTAGCAATCAGCCCCAGCATTTT. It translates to CASLEGTVSNQPQHF. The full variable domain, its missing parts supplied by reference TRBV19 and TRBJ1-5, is DGGITQSPKYLFRKEGQNVTLSCEQNLNHDAMYWYRQDPGQGLRLIYYSQIVNDFQKGDIAEGYSVSREKKESFPLTVTSAQKNPTAFYLCASLEGTVSNQPQHFGDGTRLSIL.

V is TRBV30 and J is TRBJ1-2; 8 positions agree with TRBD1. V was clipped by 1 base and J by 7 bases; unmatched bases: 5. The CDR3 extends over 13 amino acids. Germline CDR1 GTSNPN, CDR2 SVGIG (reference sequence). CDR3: CAWSASQGGGYTF. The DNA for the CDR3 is TGTGCCTGGAGTGCCTCACAGGGGGGTGGCTACACCTTC. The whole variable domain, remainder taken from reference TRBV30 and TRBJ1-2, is SQTIHQWPATLVQPVGSPLSLECTVEGTSNPNLYWYRQAAGRGLQLLFYSVGIGQISSEVPQNLSASRPQDRQFILSSKKLLLSDSGFYLCAWSASQGGGYTFGSGTRLTVV.

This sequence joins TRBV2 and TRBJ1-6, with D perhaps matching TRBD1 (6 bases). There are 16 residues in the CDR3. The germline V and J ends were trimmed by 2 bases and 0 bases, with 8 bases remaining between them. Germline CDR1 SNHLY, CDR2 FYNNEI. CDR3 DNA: TGTGCCAGCAGTGAAACAGGGAGCTCCTATAATTCACCCCTCCACTTT. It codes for CASSETGSSYNSPLHF.

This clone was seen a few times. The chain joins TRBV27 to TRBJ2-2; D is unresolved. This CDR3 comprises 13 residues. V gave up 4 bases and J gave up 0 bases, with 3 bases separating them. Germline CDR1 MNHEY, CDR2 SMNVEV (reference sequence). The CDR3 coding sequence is TGTGCCAGCAGTTCCGCGAACACCGGGGAGCTGTTTTTT. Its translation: CASSSANTGELFF.